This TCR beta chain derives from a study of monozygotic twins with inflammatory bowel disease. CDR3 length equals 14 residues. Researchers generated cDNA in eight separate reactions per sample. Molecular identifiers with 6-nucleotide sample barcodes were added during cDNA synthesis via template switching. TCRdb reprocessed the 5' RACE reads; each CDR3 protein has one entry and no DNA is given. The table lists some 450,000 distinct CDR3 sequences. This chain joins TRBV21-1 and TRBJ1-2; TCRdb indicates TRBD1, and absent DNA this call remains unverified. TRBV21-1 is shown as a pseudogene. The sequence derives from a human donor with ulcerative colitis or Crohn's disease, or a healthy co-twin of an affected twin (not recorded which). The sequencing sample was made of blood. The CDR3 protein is CASNSPGAKIGYTF.